The TCR beta chain under discussion was sequenced for a study of T cells in Graves' hyperthyroidism and ophthalmopathy. The germline V gene has CDR1 SEHNR and CDR2 FQNEAQ (reference sequence). The J segment lost 3 bases and the V segment lost 6 bases, leaving 6 bases of the junction unmatched. The CDR3 loop spans 14 amino acids. This clonotype was seen repeatedly, ten times or more. Uncontrolled infection, other autoimmune disease, pregnancy or lactation excluded patients. Diagnoses were made from clinical symptoms, serum measures (thyroxine and TRAb), thyroid ultrasound and orbital computed tomography. The investigators amplified TCR beta CDR3 regions from RNA transcripts. During a first-round RT-PCR of the TCR CDR3, the HTBI primer set was used. A single record per CDR3 protein comes from TCRdb applying MiXCR to the multiplex PCR reads. Among roughly 400,000 distinct CDR3 sequences listed, about 14% were seen once.

This TCR was sampled from a man aged 45-65 years with Graves' ophthalmopathy. The chain joins TRBV7-9 to TRBJ2-3; 7 bases match TRBD2. The sequencing input was blood. CDR3 loop: CASSGLVWTDTQYF. CDR3 bases: TGTGCCAGCAGTGGACTAGTCTGGACAGATACGCAGTATTTT. The full variable domain, its missing parts supplied by reference TRBV7-9 and TRBJ2-3, is DTGVSQNPRHKITKRGQNVTFRCDPISEHNRLYWYRQTLGQGPEFLTYFQNEAQLEKSRLLSDRFSAERPKGSFSTLEIQRTEQGDSAMYLCASSGLVWTDTQYFGPGTRLTVL.